These T cell receptor beta chains were read from a single sample in a study of cytomegalovirus exposure and HLA in healthy donors. Data came from immunoSEQ multiplex PCR; TCRdb stores just in-frame clones and leaves some out. The sample carries about 130,000 clones, 74% recorded once. Material for sequencing was PBMCs. These receptors originate from a male donor in good health and CMV-seronegative. CDR3s include the opening cysteine and the closing phenylalanine or tryptophan. D genes are given only for firm matches. For some rows the clone size is stated as once, few or many, or as a class when expanded; others skip it.

v_call	clone_size	j_call	d_call	cdr3_aa	cdr3_nt
TRBV28	.	TRBJ2-3	TRBD2	CASTGLPPGGLTTDTQYF	TGTGCCAGCACCGGACTCCCACCGGGGGGTTTAACGACAGATACGCAGTATTTT
TRBV6-5	.	TRBJ1-2	TRBD1	CASSSRAYRGNYGYTF	TGTGCCAGCAGTTCACGGGCCTACAGGGGCAACTATGGCTACACCTTC
TRBV5-4	.	TRBJ1-1	.	CASSSTNTEAFF	TGTGCCAGCAGCTCTACGAACACTGAAGCTTTCTTT
TRBV25-1	.	TRBJ2-7	TRBD1	CASSATGGLYEQYF	TGTGCCAGCAGTGCAACAGGGGGGCTTTACGAGCAGTACTTC
TRBV19	few	TRBJ2-2	TRBD2	CASSILLAVNTGELFF	TGTGCCAGTAGTATACTACTAGCGGTGAACACCGGGGAGCTGTTTTTT
TRBV27	few	TRBJ2-7	.	CASSLSPPRVRAYEQYF	TGTGCCAGCAGTTTATCTCCGCCTCGGGTTCGGGCCTACGAGCAGTACTTC
TRBV7-9	.	TRBJ2-7	TRBD1	CASSPTGTVYEQYF	TGTGCCAGCAGCCCTACCGGGACAGTCTACGAGCAGTACTTC
TRBV7-3	.	TRBJ2-3	TRBD2	CASSLTRGADTQYF	TGTGCCAGCAGCTTAACCCGGGGGGCAGATACGCAGTATTTT
TRBV5-1	once	TRBJ2-5	TRBD2	CASSPGGGAPQETQYF	TGCGCCAGCAGCCCGGGGGGGGGTGCCCCCCAAGAGACCCAGTACTTC
TRBV28	.	TRBJ2-7	TRBD2	CASSLGLAGPNEQYF	TGTGCCAGCAGTTTAGGACTAGCGGGCCCCAACGAGCAGTACTTC
TRBV30	.	TRBJ2-7	.	CAWSQSTGRLSYEQYF	TGTGCCTGGAGTCAATCTACAGGGCGTCTCTCCTACGAGCAGTACTTC
TRBV7-2	.	TRBJ2-5	TRBD2	CASSLPLGLAGRYQETQYF	TGTGCCAGCAGCCTCCCCCTTGGACTAGCGGGCCGGTACCAAGAGACCCAGTACTTC
TRBV7-8	.	TRBJ2-7	TRBD1	CASSPQTGVYEQYF	TGTGCCAGCAGCCCCCAGACAGGGGTCTACGAGCAGTACTTC
TRBV5-1	.	TRBJ2-7	TRBD1	CASSLQGALNEQYF	TGCGCCAGCAGCTTACAGGGGGCTCTTAACGAGCAGTACTTC
TRBV7-3	.	TRBJ2-7	.	CASSFSGGPYEQYF	TGTGCCAGCAGCTTCAGCGGAGGACCCTACGAGCAGTACTTC
TRBV9	.	TRBJ2-1	.	CASSEEGYNEQFF	TGTGCCAGCAGCGAAGAGGGCTACAATGAGCAGTTCTTC
TRBV7-9	few	TRBJ2-1	.	CASSLGRWGPGSSYNEQFF	TGTGCCAGCAGCTTAGGTAGGTGGGGGCCGGGGAGCTCCTACAATGAGCAGTTCTTC
TRBV4-3	.	TRBJ2-4	TRBD2	CASSPGTSGSHALQNIQYF	TGCGCCAGCAGCCCGGGGACTAGCGGGAGTCATGCCCTACAAAACATTCAGTACTTC
TRBV6-5	.	TRBJ2-3	.	CASIQRGDPWDTQYF	TGTGCCAGCATCCAACGCGGGGACCCGTGGGATACGCAGTATTTT
TRBV9	few	TRBJ2-7	.	CASSVGGSYEQYF	TGTGCCAGCAGCGTAGGAGGTTCCTACGAGCAGTACTTC
TRBV28	few	TRBJ2-3	.	CATTRWDTQYF	TGTGCCACCACCAGGTGGGATACGCAGTATTTT
TRBV20-1	.	TRBJ1-1	.	CSAGTNPEAFF	TGCAGTGCTGGGACAAACCCTGAAGCTTTCTTT
TRBV27	.	TRBJ2-7	TRBD2	CASSPQGGGRLHEQYF	TGTGCCAGCAGTCCCCAAGGTGGCGGGAGGCTCCACGAGCAGTACTTC
TRBV7-9	.	TRBJ1-5	TRBD1	CASSDRTGGDQPQHF	TGTGCCAGCAGCGACCGGACAGGGGGAGATCAGCCCCAGCATTTT
TRBV7-2	.	TRBJ2-7	.	CASSYGGSYEQYF	TGTGCCAGCAGCTACGGCGGCTCCTACGAGCAGTACTTC
TRBV6-1	.	TRBJ2-7	.	CASSPTRGRYEQYF	TGTGCCAGCAGCCCCACGCGGGGAAGATACGAGCAGTACTTC
TRBV30	.	TRBJ2-2	TRBD2	CAWSKFWTSGRALITGELFF	TGTGCCTGGAGCAAATTTTGGACTAGCGGGAGGGCCTTGATAACCGGGGAGCTGTTTTTT
TRBV7-2	.	TRBJ2-7	.	CASSPRAASSYEQYF	TGTGCCAGCAGCCCCAGGGCGGCGAGCTCCTACGAGCAGTACTTC
TRBV6-6	few	TRBJ2-3	TRBD2	CASTSGLAGLDTQYF	TGTGCCAGCACCTCCGGGCTAGCGGGGTTAGATACGCAGTATTTT
TRBV7-7	few	TRBJ2-1	.	CASSPSDSGSNEQFF	TGTGCTAGCAGCCCCTCAGATAGCGGCTCCAATGAGCAGTTCTTC
TRBV25-1	.	TRBJ2-1	TRBD2	CASSGLSGRANFYNEQFF	TGTGCCAGCAGTGGTCTTAGCGGGAGGGCCAACTTCTACAATGAGCAGTTCTTC
TRBV9	.	TRBJ1-1	.	CASSVDGGAGTEAFF	TGTGCCAGCAGCGTAGATGGAGGGGCAGGAACTGAAGCTTTCTTT
TRBV27	.	TRBJ2-3	.	CASSFNGAPPDTQYF	TGTGCCAGCAGTTTTAACGGAGCCCCCCCGGATACGCAGTATTTT
TRBV29-1	.	TRBJ1-2	.	CSVEGQGHTF	TGCAGCGTTGAAGGTCAGGGCCACACCTTC
TRBV7-8	.	TRBJ2-3	TRBD2	CASSRDYGDTQYF	TGTGCCAGCAGTCGGGACTACGGAGATACGCAGTATTTT
TRBV18	.	TRBJ2-7	TRBD2	CASSPTGTSNEQYF	TGTGCCAGCTCACCAACCGGGACTAGCAACGAGCAGTACTTC
TRBV28	.	TRBJ2-3	TRBD2	CASSYNLGTSGITDTQYF	TGTGCCAGCAGTTATAACCTTGGGACTAGCGGAATCACAGATACGCAGTATTTT
TRBV19	few	TRBJ1-4	.	CASSIGAPNSIEKLFF	TGTGCCAGTAGTATAGGGGCCCCCAACTCGATTGAAAAACTGTTTTTT
TRBV18	.	TRBJ1-5	TRBD1	CASSHKQGSGQPQHF	TGTGCCAGCTCACACAAACAGGGGTCGGGTCAGCCCCAGCATTTT
TRBV15	.	TRBJ1-5	.	CATSRGREQPQHF	TGTGCCACCAGCAGAGGGAGGGAACAGCCCCAGCATTTT
TRBV30	.	TRBJ2-1	TRBD2	CAWSVLAGVNEQFF	TGTGCCTGGAGTGTACTAGCGGGAGTCAATGAGCAGTTCTTC
TRBV6-5	few	TRBJ1-3	.	CASSPLLGGNTIYF	TGTGCCAGCAGCCCCCTCCTGGGCGGAAACACCATATATTTT
TRBV5-8	.	TRBJ2-2	TRBD2	CASSSGTSWELFF	TGTGCCAGCAGCTCCGGGACTAGCTGGGAGCTGTTTTTT
TRBV7-2	.	TRBJ1-2	.	CASSLGGIYYGYTF	TGTGCCAGCAGCTTAGGGGGCATCTACTATGGCTACACCTTC
TRBV4-3	.	TRBJ2-6	.	CASSRTRGAPGANVLTF	TGCGCCAGCAGCCGCACCCGGGGGGCGCCTGGGGCCAACGTCCTGACTTTC
TRBV2	.	TRBJ2-3	TRBD2	CASSVAGDTQYF	TGTGCCAGCAGCGTAGCGGGAGATACGCAGTATTTT
TRBV5-6	.	TRBJ2-1	TRBD2	CASSPAIGTSANEQFF	TGTGCCAGCAGCCCAGCCATCGGGACTAGTGCCAATGAGCAGTTCTTC